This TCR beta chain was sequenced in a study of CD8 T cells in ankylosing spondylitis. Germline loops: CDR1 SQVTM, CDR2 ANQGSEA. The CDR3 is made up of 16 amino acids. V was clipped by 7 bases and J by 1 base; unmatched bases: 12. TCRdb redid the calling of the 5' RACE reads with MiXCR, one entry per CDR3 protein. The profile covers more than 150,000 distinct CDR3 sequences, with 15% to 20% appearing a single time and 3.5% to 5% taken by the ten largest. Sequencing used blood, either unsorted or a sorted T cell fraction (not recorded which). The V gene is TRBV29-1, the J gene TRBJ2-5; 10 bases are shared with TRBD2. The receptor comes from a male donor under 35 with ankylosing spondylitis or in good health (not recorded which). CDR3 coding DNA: TGCAGCGCCCTCTCTCTAGCGGGAGCCCCCCAAGAGACCCAGTACTTC. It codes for CSALSLAGAPQETQYF.